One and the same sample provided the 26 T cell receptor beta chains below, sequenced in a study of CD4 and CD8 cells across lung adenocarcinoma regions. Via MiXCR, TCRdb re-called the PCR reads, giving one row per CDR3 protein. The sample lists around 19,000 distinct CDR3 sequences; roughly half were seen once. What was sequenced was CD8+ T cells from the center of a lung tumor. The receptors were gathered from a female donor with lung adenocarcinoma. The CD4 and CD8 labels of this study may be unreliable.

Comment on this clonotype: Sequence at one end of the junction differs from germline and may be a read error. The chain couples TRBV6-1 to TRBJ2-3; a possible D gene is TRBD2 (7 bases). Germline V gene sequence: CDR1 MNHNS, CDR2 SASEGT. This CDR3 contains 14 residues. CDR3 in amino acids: CASRGGRAKDTQYF. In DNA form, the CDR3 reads TGTGCCAGCAGGGGGGGGCGAGCGAAAGATACGCAGTATTTC.

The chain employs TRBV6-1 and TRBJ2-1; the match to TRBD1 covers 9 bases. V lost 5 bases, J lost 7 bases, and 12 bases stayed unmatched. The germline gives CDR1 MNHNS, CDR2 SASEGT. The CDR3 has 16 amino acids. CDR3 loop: CASSLPSGTGLNEQFF. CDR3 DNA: TGTGCCAGCAGTCTTCCTTCCGGGACAGGGCTAAATGAGCAGTTCTTC.

CDR3 in amino acids: CASSLGGSYNSPLHF. The CDR3 nucleotides are TGTGCCAGCAGTTTGGGGGGCTCCTATAATTCACCCCTCCACTTT. The chain has TRBV6-5 and TRBJ1-6; perhaps TRBD1 as D (5 bases). There are 15 residues in the CDR3. The V and J ends lost 4 bases and 0 bases respectively, with 7 bases between them. Germline CDR1 MNHEY, CDR2 SVGAGI.

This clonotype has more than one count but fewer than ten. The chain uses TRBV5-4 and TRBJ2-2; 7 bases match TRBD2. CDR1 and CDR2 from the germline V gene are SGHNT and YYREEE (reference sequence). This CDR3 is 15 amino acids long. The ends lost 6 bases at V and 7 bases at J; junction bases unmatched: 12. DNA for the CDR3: TGTGCCAGCACTATGGGGCTAGCGGAAGGCGGGGAGCTGTTTTTT. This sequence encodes CASTMGLAEGGELFF. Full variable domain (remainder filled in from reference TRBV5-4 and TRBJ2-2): ETGVTQSPTHLIKTRGQQVTLRCSSQSGHNTVSWYQQALGQGPQFIFQYYREEENGRGNFPPRFSGLQFPNYSSELNVNALELDDSALYLCASTMGLAEGGELFFGEGSRLTVL.

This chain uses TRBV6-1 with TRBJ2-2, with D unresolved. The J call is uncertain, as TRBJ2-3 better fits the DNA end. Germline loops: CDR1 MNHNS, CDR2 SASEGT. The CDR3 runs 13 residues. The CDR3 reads CASSAMSGGTQYF. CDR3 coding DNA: TGTGCCAGCAGTGCTATGTCCGGCGGTACGCAGTATTTT.

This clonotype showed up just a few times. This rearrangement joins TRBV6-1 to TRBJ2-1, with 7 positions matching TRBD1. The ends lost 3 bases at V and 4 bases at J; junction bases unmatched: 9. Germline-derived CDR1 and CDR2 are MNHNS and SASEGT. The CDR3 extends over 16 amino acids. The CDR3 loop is CASSDTSGTAYNEQFF. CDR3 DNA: TGTGCCAGCAGTGACACCTCCGGGACAGCATACAATGAGCAGTTCTTC.

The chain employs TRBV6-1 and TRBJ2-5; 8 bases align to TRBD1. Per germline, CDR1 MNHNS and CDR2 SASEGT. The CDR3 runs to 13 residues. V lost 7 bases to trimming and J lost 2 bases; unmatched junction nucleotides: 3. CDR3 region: CASNGQGQETQYF. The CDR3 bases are TGTGCCAGCAATGGACAGGGTCAAGAGACCCAGTACTTC.

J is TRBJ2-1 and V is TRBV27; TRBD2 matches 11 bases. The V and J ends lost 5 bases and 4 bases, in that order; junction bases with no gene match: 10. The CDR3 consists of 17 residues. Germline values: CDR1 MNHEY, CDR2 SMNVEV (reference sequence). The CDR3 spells CASSPPSGTSGYNEQFF. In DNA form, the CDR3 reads TGTGCCAGCAGTCCCCCCTCCGGGACTAGCGGATACAATGAGCAGTTCTTC.

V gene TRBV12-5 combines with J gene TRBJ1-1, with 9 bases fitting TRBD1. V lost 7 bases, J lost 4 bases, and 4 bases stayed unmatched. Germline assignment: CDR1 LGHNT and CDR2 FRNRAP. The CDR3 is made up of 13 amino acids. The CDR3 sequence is CASDMDRGTEAFF. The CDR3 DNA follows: TGTGCTAGTGACATGGACAGGGGCACTGAAGCTTTCTTT.

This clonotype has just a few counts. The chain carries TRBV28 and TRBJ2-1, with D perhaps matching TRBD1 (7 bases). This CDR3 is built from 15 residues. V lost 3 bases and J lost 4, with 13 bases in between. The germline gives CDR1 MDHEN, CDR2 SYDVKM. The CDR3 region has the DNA TGTGCCAGCAGTTTGGAGGGGGCGCAGTACAATGAGCAGTTCTTC. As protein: CASSLEGAQYNEQFF.

CDR3 nucleotides: TGTGCCAGCAGTGTTAAAGAGACCCAGTACTTC. Protein: CASSVKETQYF. The rearrangement uses TRBV25-1 and TRBJ2-1; D uncertain. The better agreement between TRBJ2-5 and the DNA end casts doubt on the J call. The CDR3 extends over 11 amino acids. Germline lookup yields CDR1 MGHDK and CDR2 SYGVNS.

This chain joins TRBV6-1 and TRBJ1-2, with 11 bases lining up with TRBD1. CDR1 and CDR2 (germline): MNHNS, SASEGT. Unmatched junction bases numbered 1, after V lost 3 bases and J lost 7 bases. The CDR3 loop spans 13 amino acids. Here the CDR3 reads CASSDGTGGGYTF. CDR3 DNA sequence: TGTGCCAGCAGTGATGGGACAGGGGGTGGCTACACCTTC.

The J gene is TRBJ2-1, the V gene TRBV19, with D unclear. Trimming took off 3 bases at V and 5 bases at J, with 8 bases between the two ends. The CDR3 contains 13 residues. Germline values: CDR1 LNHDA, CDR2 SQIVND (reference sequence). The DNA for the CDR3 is TGTGCCAGTAGTATTGGAGCGCACAATGAGCAGTTCTTC. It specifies CASSIGAHNEQFF.

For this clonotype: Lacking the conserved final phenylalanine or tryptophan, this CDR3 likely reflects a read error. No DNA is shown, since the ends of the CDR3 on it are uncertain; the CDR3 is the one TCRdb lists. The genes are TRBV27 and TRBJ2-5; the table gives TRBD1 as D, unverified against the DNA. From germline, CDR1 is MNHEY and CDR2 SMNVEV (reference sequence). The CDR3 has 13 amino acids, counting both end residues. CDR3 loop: CARSEGARETQLS.

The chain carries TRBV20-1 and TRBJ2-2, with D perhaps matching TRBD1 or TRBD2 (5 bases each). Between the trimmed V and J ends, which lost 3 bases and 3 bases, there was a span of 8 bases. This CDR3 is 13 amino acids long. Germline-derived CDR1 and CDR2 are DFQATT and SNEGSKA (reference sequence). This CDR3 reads CSASRDDTGELFF. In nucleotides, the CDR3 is TGCAGTGCTAGCAGGGACGACACCGGGGAGCTGTTTTTT.

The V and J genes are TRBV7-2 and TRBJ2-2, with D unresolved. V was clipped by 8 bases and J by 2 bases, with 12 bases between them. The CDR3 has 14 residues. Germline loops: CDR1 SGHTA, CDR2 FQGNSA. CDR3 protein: CASPVRANTGELFF. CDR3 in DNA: TGTGCCAGCCCTGTCCGGGCCAACACCGGGGAGCTGTTTTTT.

CDR3 sequence (DNA): TGTGCCAGCAGTGAAGAGGTCTTGGAGGGACGAGACATTCAGTACTTC. This translates into CASSEEVLEGRDIQYF. The V call is TRBV6-1, the J call TRBJ2-4; a possible D gene is TRBD2 (6 bases). Per the germline V gene, CDR1 is MNHNS and CDR2 is SASEGT. V was pared by 1 base and J by 8 bases, with 18 bases between. CDR3 size: 16 residues.

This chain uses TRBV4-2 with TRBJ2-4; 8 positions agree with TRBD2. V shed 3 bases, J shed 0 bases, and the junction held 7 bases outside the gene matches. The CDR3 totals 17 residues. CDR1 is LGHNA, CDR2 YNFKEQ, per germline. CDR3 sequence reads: CASSQTTSGIAKNIQYF. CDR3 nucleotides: TGTGCCAGCAGCCAGACTACTAGCGGCATAGCCAAAAACATTCAGTACTTC.

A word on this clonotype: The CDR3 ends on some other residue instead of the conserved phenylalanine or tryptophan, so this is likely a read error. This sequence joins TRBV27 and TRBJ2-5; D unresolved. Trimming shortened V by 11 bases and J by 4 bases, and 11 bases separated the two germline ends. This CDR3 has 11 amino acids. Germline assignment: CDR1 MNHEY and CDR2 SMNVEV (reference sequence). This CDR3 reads CAGGPPETQYI. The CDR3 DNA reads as TGTGCCGGCGGTCCCCCAGAGACCCAGTACATC.

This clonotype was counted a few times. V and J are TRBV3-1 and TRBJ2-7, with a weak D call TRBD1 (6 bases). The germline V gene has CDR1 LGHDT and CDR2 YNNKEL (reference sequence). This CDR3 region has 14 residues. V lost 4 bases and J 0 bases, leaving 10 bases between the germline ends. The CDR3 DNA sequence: TGTGCCAGCAGCCGAGGACAGTACTCCTACGAGCAGTACTTC. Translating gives CASSRGQYSYEQYF.

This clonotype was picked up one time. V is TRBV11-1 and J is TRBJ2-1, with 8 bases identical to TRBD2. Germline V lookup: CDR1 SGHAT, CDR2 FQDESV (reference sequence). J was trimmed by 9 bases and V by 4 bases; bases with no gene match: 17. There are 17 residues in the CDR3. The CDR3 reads CASSSPAGTRAQGEQFF. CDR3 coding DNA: TGTGCCAGCAGCTCCCCCGCCGGGACTAGAGCTCAGGGTGAGCAGTTCTTC.

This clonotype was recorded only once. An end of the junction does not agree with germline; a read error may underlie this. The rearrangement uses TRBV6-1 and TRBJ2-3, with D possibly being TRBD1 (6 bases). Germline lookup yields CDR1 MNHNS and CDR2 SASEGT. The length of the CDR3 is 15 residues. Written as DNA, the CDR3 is TGTGCCCGCAGTACCCTCTGGACAGGCACAGATACGCAGTATTTT. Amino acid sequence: CARSTLWTGTDTQYF.

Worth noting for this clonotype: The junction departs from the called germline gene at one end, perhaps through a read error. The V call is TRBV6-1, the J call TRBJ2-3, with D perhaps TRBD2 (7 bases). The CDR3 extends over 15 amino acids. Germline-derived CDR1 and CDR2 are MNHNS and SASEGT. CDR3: CASSAGAGATDMQYF. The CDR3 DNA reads TGTGCCAGCAGTGCGGGGGCGGGAGCGACAGACATGCAGTATTTC.

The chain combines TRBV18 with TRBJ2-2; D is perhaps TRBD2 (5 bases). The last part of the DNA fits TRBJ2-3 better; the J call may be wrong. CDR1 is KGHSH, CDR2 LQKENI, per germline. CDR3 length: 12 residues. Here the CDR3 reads CASSTSTGEQYF. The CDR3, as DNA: TGTGCCAGCTCCACGAGCACCGGGGAGCAGTATTTT.

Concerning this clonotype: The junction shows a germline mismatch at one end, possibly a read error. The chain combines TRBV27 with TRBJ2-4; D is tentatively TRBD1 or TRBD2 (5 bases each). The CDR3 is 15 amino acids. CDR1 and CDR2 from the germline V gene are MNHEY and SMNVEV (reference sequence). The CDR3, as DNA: TGTGCCAGCGGGTCGGGGCCGGGATCCACGGACATTCAGTACTTT. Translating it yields CASGSGPGSTDIQYF.

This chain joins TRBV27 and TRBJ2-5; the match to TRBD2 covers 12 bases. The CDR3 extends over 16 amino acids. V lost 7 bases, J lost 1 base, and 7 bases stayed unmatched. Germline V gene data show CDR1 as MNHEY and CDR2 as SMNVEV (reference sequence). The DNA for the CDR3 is TGTGCCAGCACTCGGCTAGCGGGAGGGGGCCAAGAGACCCAGTACTTC. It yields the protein CASTRLAGGGQETQYF.